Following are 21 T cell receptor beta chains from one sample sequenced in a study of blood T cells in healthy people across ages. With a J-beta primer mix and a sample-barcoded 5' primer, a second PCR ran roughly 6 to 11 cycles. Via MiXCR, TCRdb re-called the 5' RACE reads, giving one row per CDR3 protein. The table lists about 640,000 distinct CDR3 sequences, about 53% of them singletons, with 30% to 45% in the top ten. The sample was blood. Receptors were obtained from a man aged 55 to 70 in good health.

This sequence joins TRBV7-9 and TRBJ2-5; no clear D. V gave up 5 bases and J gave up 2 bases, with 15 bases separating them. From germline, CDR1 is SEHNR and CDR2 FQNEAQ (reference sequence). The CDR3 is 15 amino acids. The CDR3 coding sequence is TGTGCCAGCAGCCCTAGACGGATTAATCAAGAGACCCAGTACTTC. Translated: CASSPRRINQETQYF.

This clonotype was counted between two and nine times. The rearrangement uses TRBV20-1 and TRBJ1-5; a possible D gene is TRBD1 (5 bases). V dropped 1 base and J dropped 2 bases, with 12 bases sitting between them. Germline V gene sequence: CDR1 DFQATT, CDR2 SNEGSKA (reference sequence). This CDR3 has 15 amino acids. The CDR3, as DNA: TGCAGTGCTAGAGGGCAGCGGGGGGGCAATCAGCCCCAGCATTTT. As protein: CSARGQRGGNQPQHF.

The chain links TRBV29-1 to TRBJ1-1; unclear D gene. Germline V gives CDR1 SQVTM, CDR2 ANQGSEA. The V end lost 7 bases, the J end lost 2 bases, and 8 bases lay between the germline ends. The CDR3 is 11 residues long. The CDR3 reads CSGGVNTEAFF. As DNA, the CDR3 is TGCAGCGGTGGGGTAAACACTGAAGCTTTCTTT.

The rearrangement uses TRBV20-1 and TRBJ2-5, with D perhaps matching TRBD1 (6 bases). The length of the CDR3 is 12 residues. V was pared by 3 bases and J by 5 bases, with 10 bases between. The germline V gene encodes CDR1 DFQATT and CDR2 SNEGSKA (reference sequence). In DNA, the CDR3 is TGCAGTGCTAGGGCAGGGGCTGAGACCCAGTACTTC. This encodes CSARAGAETQYF.

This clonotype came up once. The CDR3 reads CASSVDGGGSYNEQFF. The DNA for the CDR3 is TGTGCCAGCAGCGTAGACGGCGGGGGGTCCTACAATGAGCAGTTCTTC. This chain links TRBV9 with TRBJ2-1; 8 nucleotides agree with TRBD2. CDR3 size: 16 residues. The V and J ends lost 0 bases and 1 base, in that order; junction bases with no gene match: 3. The germline gives CDR1 SGDLS, CDR2 YYNGEE.

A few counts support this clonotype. CDR3: CASSPNTGSYEQYF. As DNA, the CDR3 is TGTGCCAGCAGCCCTAACACAGGGTCCTACGAGCAGTACTTC. V usage is TRBV14 and J usage is TRBJ2-7; the D gene is possibly TRBD1 (6 bases). Between the trimmed V and J ends, which lost 4 bases and 1 base, there was a span of 11 bases. The germline V gene encodes CDR1 SGHDN and CDR2 FVKESK. The CDR3 runs to 14 residues.

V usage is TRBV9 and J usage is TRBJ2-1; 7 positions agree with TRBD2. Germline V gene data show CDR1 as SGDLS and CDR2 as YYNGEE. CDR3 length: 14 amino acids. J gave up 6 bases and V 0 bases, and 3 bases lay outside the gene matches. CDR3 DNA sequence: TGTGCCAGCAGCGTAGCTAGCGGCACCAATGAGCAGTTCTTC. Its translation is CASSVASGTNEQFF.

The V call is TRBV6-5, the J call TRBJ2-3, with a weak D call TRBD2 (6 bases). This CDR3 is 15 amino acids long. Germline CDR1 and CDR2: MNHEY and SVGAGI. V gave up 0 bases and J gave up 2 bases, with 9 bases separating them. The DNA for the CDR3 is TGTGCCAGCAGTTACTCGGAGGGGAACACAGATACGCAGTATTTT. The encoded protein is CASSYSEGNTDTQYF.

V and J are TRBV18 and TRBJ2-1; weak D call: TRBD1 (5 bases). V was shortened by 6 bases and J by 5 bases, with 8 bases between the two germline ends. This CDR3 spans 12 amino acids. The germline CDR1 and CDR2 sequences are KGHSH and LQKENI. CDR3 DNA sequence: TGTGCCAGCTCGGGCAGGGACAATGAGCAGTTCTTC. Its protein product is CASSGRDNEQFF.

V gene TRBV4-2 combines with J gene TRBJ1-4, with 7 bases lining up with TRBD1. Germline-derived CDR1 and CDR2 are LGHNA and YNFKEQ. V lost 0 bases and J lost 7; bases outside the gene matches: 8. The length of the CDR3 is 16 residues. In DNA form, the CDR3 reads TGTGCCAGCAGCCAAGAAGGTGCAGGGGGTAGTGAAAAACTGTTTTTT. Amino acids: CASSQEGAGGSEKLFF.

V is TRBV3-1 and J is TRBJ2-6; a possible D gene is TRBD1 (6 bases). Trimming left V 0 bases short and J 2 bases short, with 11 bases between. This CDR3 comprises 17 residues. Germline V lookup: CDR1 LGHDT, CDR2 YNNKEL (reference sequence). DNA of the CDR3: TGTGCCAGCAGCCAAGATTGGACAGAGACTGGGGCCAACGTCCTGACTTTC. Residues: CASSQDWTETGANVLTF. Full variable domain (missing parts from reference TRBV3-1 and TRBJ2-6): DTAVSQTPKYLVTQMGNDKSIKCEQNLGHDTMYWYKQDSKKFLKIMFSYNNKELIINETVPNRFSPKSPDKAHLNLHINSLELGDSAVYFCASSQDWTETGANVLTFGAGSRLTVL.

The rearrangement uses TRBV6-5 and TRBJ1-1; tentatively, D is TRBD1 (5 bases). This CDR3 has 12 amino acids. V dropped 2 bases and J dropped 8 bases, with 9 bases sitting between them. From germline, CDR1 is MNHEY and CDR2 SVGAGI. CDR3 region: CASSYVGREAFF. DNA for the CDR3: TGTGCCAGCAGTTACGTGGGACGAGAAGCTTTCTTT.

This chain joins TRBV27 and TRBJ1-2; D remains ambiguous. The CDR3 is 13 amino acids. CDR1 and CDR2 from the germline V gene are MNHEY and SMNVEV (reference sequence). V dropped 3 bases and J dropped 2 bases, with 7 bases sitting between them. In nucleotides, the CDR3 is TGTGCCAGCAGTTTCGCCGGAAACTATGGCTACACCTTC. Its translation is CASSFAGNYGYTF.

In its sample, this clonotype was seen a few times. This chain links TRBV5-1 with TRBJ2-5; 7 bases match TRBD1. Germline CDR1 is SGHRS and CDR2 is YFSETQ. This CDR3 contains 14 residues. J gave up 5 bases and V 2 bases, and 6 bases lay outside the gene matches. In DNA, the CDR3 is TGCGCCAGCAGCTTCGACAGGGAAATCGAGACCCAGTACTTC. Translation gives CASSFDREIETQYF.

The CDR3 is CASSLDPGRNTEAFF. Here the CDR3 DNA reads TGCGCCAGCAGCTTGGATCCGGGGAGGAACACTGAAGCTTTCTTT. The gene calls are TRBV5-1 and TRBJ1-1; D gene uncertain. Per germline, CDR1 SGHRS and CDR2 YFSETQ. V was clipped by 0 bases and J by 1 base, with 10 bases between them. The CDR3 length is 15 residues.

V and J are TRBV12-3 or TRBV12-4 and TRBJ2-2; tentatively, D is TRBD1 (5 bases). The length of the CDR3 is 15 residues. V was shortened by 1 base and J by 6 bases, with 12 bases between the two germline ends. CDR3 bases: TGTGCCAGCAGTTTAGGGGCAGAAGGGGCCGGGGAGCTGTTTTTT. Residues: CASSLGAEGAGELFF.

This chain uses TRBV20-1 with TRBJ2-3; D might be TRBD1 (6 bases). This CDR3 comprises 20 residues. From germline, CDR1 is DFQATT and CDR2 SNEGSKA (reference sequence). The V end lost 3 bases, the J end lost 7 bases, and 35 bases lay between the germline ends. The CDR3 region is CSASGTGFSGTGTPDYTQYF. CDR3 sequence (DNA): TGCAGTGCTAGTGGAACAGGGTTTAGTGGAACGGGGACCCCTGACTATACGCAGTATTTT.

This CDR3 is CSALAPVVPNTEAFF. The CDR3 coding sequence is TGCAGCGCGTTGGCCCCGGTCGTACCTAACACTGAAGCTTTCTTT. The V and J genes are TRBV29-1 and TRBJ1-1; D unresolved. The CDR3 loop spans 15 amino acids. Germline values: CDR1 SQVTM, CDR2 ANQGSEA. The ends were cut back, 7 bases at V and 2 bases at J, with 20 bases in the middle.

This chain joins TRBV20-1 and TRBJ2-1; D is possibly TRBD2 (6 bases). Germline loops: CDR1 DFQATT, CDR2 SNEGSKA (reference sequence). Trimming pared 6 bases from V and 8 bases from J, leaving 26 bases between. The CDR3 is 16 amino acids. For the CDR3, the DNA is TGCAGTGCCCCTAAACCCGGGACTGTCAGCGGGCATGAGCAGTTCTTC. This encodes CSAPKPGTVSGHEQFF.

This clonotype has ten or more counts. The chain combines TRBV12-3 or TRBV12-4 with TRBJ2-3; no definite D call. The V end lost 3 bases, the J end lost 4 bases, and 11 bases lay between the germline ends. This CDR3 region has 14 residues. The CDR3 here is CASSFRVTADTQYF. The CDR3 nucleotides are TGTGCCAGCAGTTTCAGAGTGACCGCAGATACGCAGTATTTT.

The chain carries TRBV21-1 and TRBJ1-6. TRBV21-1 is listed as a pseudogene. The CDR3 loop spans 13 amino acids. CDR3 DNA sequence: TGTGCCAGAAAGGGTACCTATAATTCACCCCTCCACTTT. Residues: CARKGTYNSPLHF.